This T cell receptor beta chain was sequenced for a study of blood T cell repertoires in COVID-19. Study overall: The study drew acute and convalescent COVID-19 samples from the United States, Italy and Spain. Sample material is recorded as cDNA or gDNA derived from T cells, B-cell-depleted T cells, or PBMCs.

Authors' methods: The authors estimated nucleated cell counts from reference gene primer amplification. Assay: immunoSEQ multiplex PCR; the TCRdb copy retains only in-frame clones and omits some. The D gene and trimming were derived from the DNA, and the V and J assignments and clone size from that table. The profile shows over 60,000 clones, 80% to 90% of them singletons. This CDR3 is built from 15 residues. V lost 8 bases and J 2 bases, leaving 19 bases between the germline ends. Germline CDR1 reads MNHEY; CDR2 reads SVGAGI. The gene calls are TRBV6-5 and TRBJ2-7, with D possibly TRBD1 on 7 matching bases. The sequencing sample was made of peripheral blood. The clonotype was recovered from a man at least 80 years old with acute or convalescent COVID-19. CDR3 DNA sequence: TGTGCCAGCCACGCTGGGGGCAGGGGGGCCTACGAGCAGTACTTC. Translating it yields CASHAGGRGAYEQYF.